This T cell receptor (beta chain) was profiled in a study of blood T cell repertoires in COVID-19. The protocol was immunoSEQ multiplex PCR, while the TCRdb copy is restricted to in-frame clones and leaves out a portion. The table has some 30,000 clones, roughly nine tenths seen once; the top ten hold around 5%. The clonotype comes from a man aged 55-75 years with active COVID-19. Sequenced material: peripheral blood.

Written as DNA, the CDR3 is TGTGCCACCAGCCCAACCCGAGGTACCACAGATACGCAGTATTTT. It translates to CATSPTRGTTDTQYF. The V and J genes are TRBV24-1 and TRBJ2-3, with D unclear. The germline CDR1 and CDR2 sequences are KGHDR and SFDVKD. This CDR3 spans 15 amino acids. Trimming left V 7 bases short and J 2 bases short, with 15 bases between.